This TCR beta chain was sequenced in a study of shared clonotypes between healthy human individuals. Profiled with immunoSEQ multiplex PCR; TCRdb holds only in-frame clones, not every one. The repertoire has approximately 1,500,000 clones, 95% to 99% of them found once; the top ten carry about 0.42%. Germline V gene data show CDR1 as SQVTM and CDR2 as ANQGSEA. CDR3 length: 11 residues. V gave up 5 bases and J gave up 7 bases, with 9 bases separating them. The V and J genes are TRBV29-1 and TRBJ2-4; D gene uncertain. The origin of this receptor is a man younger than 40 in good health. Material: naive CD4+ T cells sorted from blood. Subset in this sample: CD45RA+ positively selected. The DNA for the CDR3 is TGCAGCGTTCTTTGGGGTAACATTCAGTACTTC. Translation: CSVLWGNIQYF.